A single TCR beta chain is shown here with its context. The ends were cut back, 6 bases at V and 2 bases at J, with 21 bases in the middle. The CDR3 spans 17 residues. CDR1 is LNHDA, CDR2 SQIVND, per germline (reference sequence). This specimen comes from a study of blood T cell repertoires in COVID-19. Study at large: COVID-19 samples, acute and convalescent, were from the United States, Italy and Spain. From T cells, B-cell-depleted T cells, or PBMCs came the material, which was cDNA or gDNA.

Authors' data handling: Nucleated cell number was recorded as an estimate derived from reference gene primer amplification. Only in-frame clones appear in the TCRdb table, and some are missing; sequencing was by immunoSEQ multiplex PCR. The D gene and trimming were derived from the DNA, and the V and J assignments and clone size from that table. The table has 140,000 to 150,000 clones, approximately 80% seen once. J is TRBJ2-3 and V is TRBV19; perhaps TRBD2 as D (6 bases). Specimen: peripheral blood. This TCR derives from a human donor in a cohort sampled during active COVID-19. CDR3 nucleotides: TGTGCCAGTAGCCAACCTCCCCTTGCGGGGTCCACAGATACGCAGTATTTT. It encodes CASSQPPLAGSTDTQYF.